The 22 T cell receptor beta chains presented below share a single source sample, sequenced in a study of cytomegalovirus exposure and HLA in healthy donors. The PCR was carried out with 60 Vbeta primers and 13 Jbeta primers. Libraries were prepared by immunoSEQ multiplex PCR; TCRdb keeps only in-frame clonotypes and omits some of them. Altogether some 200,000 clones are present, around 79% being singletons, with the ten largest covering 0.2% to 0.25%. The sequenced material came from PBMCs. Every receptor here comes from a girl aged 2-10 years in good health and CMV-seronegative.

Turning to this clone: Germline is not matched at one junction end, which may reflect a read error. The V gene is TRBV7-9, the J gene TRBJ1-2; 9 bases fit TRBD1. Germline-derived CDR1 and CDR2 are SEHNR and FQNEAQ (reference sequence). The length of the CDR3 is 13 residues. DNA for the CDR3: TGTTCCAGCAGCTTAAAGACAGGGGGTGGCTACACCTTC. Its protein product is CSSSLKTGGGYTF.

The J gene is TRBJ2-7, the V gene TRBV10-3, with 7 nucleotides matching TRBD2. This CDR3 has 15 amino acids. Per germline, CDR1 ENHRY and CDR2 SYGVKD. The ends lost 4 bases at V and 3 bases at J; junction bases unmatched: 9. In DNA, the CDR3 is TGTGCCATCAGTGTCTCGGACCGCGGGGGCTACGAGCAGTACTTC. Protein: CAISVSDRGGYEQYF.

The gene calls are TRBV6-1 and TRBJ2-1, with a possible D match to TRBD1 (8 bases). Germline V lookup: CDR1 MNHNS, CDR2 SASEGT. V lost 4 bases and J lost 4, with 20 bases in between. This CDR3 contains 17 residues. The chain's CDR3 is CASSGDRGGGTYNEQFF. Written as DNA, the CDR3 is TGTGCCAGCAGTGGAGACAGGGGAGGGGGTACTTACAATGAGCAGTTCTTC.

The chain is built from TRBV7-9 and TRBJ2-7; TRBD1 matches at 9 bases. With 0 bases clipped from V and 3 bases from J, the junction kept 6 bases outside the gene matches. Germline V gene sequence: CDR1 SEHNR, CDR2 FQNEAQ (reference sequence). The CDR3 extends over 16 amino acids. CDR3 loop: CASSLATGGFFYEQYF. The CDR3 DNA sequence: TGTGCCAGCAGCTTAGCCACAGGGGGCTTTTTCTACGAGCAGTACTTC. Full variable domain (rest looked up from reference TRBV7-9 and TRBJ2-7): DTGVSQNPRHKITKRGQNVTFRCDPISEHNRLYWYRQTLGQGPEFLTYFQNEAQLEKSRLLSDRFSAERPKGSFSTLEIQRTEQGDSAMYLCASSLATGGFFYEQYFGPGTRLTVT.

The genes are TRBV19 and TRBJ2-1; TRBD1 aligns across 7 bases. This CDR3 contains 12 residues. The V gene end was trimmed by 6 bases and the J gene end by 8 bases; junction bases not matched to a gene: 4. From germline, CDR1 is LNHDA and CDR2 SQIVND (reference sequence). Written as DNA, the CDR3 is TGTGCCAGTAGCCCAACAGGGGATGAGCAGTTCTTC. It specifies CASSPTGDEQFF.

The chain carries TRBV29-1 and TRBJ1-1, with TRBD1 as a possible D gene (6 bases). Trimming shortened V by 6 bases and J by 10 bases, and 27 bases separated the two germline ends. The germline V gene has CDR1 SQVTM and CDR2 ANQGSEA. There are 15 residues in the CDR3. DNA for the CDR3: TGCAGCGTCGCCTTAAGGGGGGGGGACGGCCTTAGAGCTTTCTTT. Its protein product is CSVALRGGDGLRAFF.

The rearrangement joins TRBV5-8 to TRBJ2-5; 12 nucleotides align to TRBD2. Looked up from germline, CDR1 is SGHTS and CDR2 is YDEGEE. V shed 4 bases and J 5 bases; nucleotides not matched to a gene: 12. The CDR3 runs to 17 residues. This chain's CDR3 is CASSPGLAGAGGETQYF. CDR3 sequence (DNA): TGTGCCAGCAGCCCGGGACTAGCGGGCGCGGGGGGGGAGACCCAGTACTTC.

The chain joins TRBV2 to TRBJ1-1; 9 bases are shared with TRBD1. The V segment lost 6 bases and the J segment 6 bases; nucleotides outside the gene matches: 8. Germline V gene lookup returns CDR1 SNHLY and CDR2 FYNNEI. The CDR3 spans 14 residues. In DNA form, the CDR3 reads TGTGCCAGCAGCCTTGGGACAGGGATATCTGAAGCTTTCTTT. This gives the protein CASSLGTGISEAFF.

The chain combines TRBV5-1 with TRBJ1-1; D gene uncertain. The V gene lost 4 bases and the J gene lost 1 base, with 11 bases spanning the gap. This CDR3 contains 14 residues. Germline values: CDR1 SGHRS, CDR2 YFSETQ. CDR3 nucleotides: TGCGCCAGCAGCGTGTCAACGGGGAACACTGAAGCTTTCTTT. Amino acid sequence: CASSVSTGNTEAFF.

The rearrangement links TRBV9 to TRBJ2-6; possibly TRBD1 for D (5 bases). Germline assignment: CDR1 SGDLS and CDR2 YYNGEE. CDR3 length: 17 amino acids. Trimming cost V 0 bases and J 0 bases, with 10 bases left between them. CDR3 protein: CASSVGRAPSGANVLTF. The CDR3, as DNA: TGTGCCAGCAGCGTAGGCAGGGCCCCCTCTGGGGCCAACGTCCTGACTTTC.

The J gene is TRBJ1-2, the V gene TRBV9; perhaps TRBD1 as D (6 bases). Germline values: CDR1 SGDLS, CDR2 YYNGEE. Deletions cut 0 bases from V and 4 bases from J, with 13 bases between. CDR3 size: 15 residues. CDR3 coding DNA: TGTGCCAGCAGCGTAGATACCCAGGGGAGCTATGGCTACACCTTC. Encoded protein: CASSVDTQGSYGYTF. Supplemented by reference TRBV9 and TRBJ1-2, the full variable domain reads DSGVTQTPKHLITATGQRVTLRCSPRSGDLSVYWYQQSLDQGLQFLIQYYNGEERAKGNILERFSAQQFPDLHSELNLSSLELGDSALYFCASSVDTQGSYGYTFGSGTRLTVV.

This chain links TRBV30 with TRBJ1-6; no clear D. The germline CDR1 and CDR2 sequences are GTSNPN and SVGIG (reference sequence). The CDR3 runs to 13 residues. The germline V and J ends were trimmed by 5 bases and 10 bases, with 15 bases remaining between them. CDR3 protein: CAWGYSLHSPLHF. In DNA, the CDR3 is TGTGCCTGGGGTTATTCGTTACACTCACCCCTCCACTTT.

The chain uses TRBV7-9 and TRBJ1-3; D is unresolved. V was cut by 1 base and J by 0 bases, with 13 bases left in between. The length of the CDR3 is 17 residues. Germline CDR1 reads SEHNR; CDR2 reads FQNEAQ (reference sequence). The CDR3 sequence is CASSLGEGFFSGNTIYF. The CDR3 DNA reads as TGTGCCAGCAGCTTAGGGGAGGGCTTCTTCTCTGGAAACACCATATATTTT.

The rearrangement links TRBV27 to TRBJ1-1, with D perhaps matching TRBD1 (6 bases). V was shortened by 5 bases and J by 7 bases, with 11 bases between the two germline ends. The CDR3 has 12 residues. Germline-derived CDR1 and CDR2 are MNHEY and SMNVEV (reference sequence). CDR3 in amino acids: CASSPQGSEAFF. As DNA, the CDR3 is TGTGCCAGCAGTCCCCAGGGGAGTGAAGCTTTCTTT.

The gene calls are TRBV7-9 and TRBJ1-1, with 9 positions matching TRBD1. The CDR3 consists of 15 residues. After removal of 2 bases from V and 10 bases from J, the junction contained 11 bases not matched to a gene. The germline gives CDR1 SEHNR, CDR2 FQNEAQ (reference sequence). CDR3 sequence reads: CASSLSGRQGDGAFF. CDR3 bases: TGTGCCAGCAGCTTAAGCGGGCGACAGGGGGATGGAGCTTTCTTT.

The chain joins TRBV2 to TRBJ1-1; TRBD1 agrees at 7 bases. The CDR3 has 13 amino acids. Germline loops: CDR1 SNHLY, CDR2 FYNNEI. Losses at the gene ends were 4 bases for V and 10 bases for J; bases not matched to a gene: 9. This chain's CDR3 is CASSAEGAGGAFF. CDR3 DNA: TGTGCCAGCAGTGCAGAAGGAGCAGGGGGAGCTTTCTTT.

For this clone: Germline is not matched at one junction end, which may reflect a read error. The chain carries TRBV7-9 and TRBJ1-1; no definite D call. This CDR3 comprises 13 residues. Germline values: CDR1 SEHNR, CDR2 FQNEAQ (reference sequence). CDR3 region: CSSSLEGGFDAFF. The CDR3 nucleotides are TGTTCCAGCAGCCTGGAGGGAGGATTCGACGCTTTCTTT.

The gene calls are TRBV6-6 and TRBJ1-1, with 8 bases fitting TRBD1. The CDR3 is 11 residues long. Germline V CDR1 and CDR2: MNHNY, SVGAGI (reference sequence). With 4 bases clipped from V and 8 bases from J, the junction kept 0 bases outside the gene matches. This chain's CDR3 is CASSWDREAFF. The CDR3, as DNA: TGTGCCAGCAGTTGGGACAGGGAAGCTTTCTTT.

The chain joins TRBV7-3 to TRBJ1-1, with unresolved D. The V and J ends lost 5 bases and 4 bases respectively, with 11 bases between them. This CDR3 has 13 amino acids. CDR1 SGHTA and CDR2 FQGTGA come from the germline V gene. CDR3: CASSALMSTEAFF. The CDR3 DNA reads as TGTGCCAGCAGCGCCCTGATGAGCACTGAAGCTTTCTTT.

The gene calls are TRBV28 and TRBJ2-1; 8 bases match TRBD2. Per the germline V gene, CDR1 is MDHEN and CDR2 is SYDVKM. The CDR3 spans 15 residues. V was pared by 6 bases and J by 6 bases, with 10 bases of the junction left unmatched. In DNA form, the CDR3 reads TGTGCCAGCAGCCAAGCGGGACTAGTGACCAATGAGCAGTTCTTC. Residues: CASSQAGLVTNEQFF.

The rearrangement uses TRBV27 and TRBJ2-1; TRBD2 agrees at 10 bases. Looked up from germline, CDR1 is MNHEY and CDR2 is SMNVEV (reference sequence). This CDR3 is 13 amino acids long. The trim removed 5 bases at V and 7 bases at J, leaving 2 bases unmatched. The CDR3 region is CASSTTSGNEQFF. CDR3 nucleotides: TGTGCCAGCAGTACGACTAGCGGGAATGAGCAGTTCTTC.

The chain uses TRBV6-5 and TRBJ1-5; D is unresolved. Per the germline V gene, CDR1 is MNHEY and CDR2 is SVGAGI. CDR3 length equals 15 residues. The germline V and J ends were trimmed by 2 bases and 5 bases, with 13 bases remaining between them. CDR3: CASSYRLGGDQPQHF. The CDR3 bases are TGTGCCAGCAGTTACCGGCTGGGAGGTGATCAGCCCCAGCATTTT.